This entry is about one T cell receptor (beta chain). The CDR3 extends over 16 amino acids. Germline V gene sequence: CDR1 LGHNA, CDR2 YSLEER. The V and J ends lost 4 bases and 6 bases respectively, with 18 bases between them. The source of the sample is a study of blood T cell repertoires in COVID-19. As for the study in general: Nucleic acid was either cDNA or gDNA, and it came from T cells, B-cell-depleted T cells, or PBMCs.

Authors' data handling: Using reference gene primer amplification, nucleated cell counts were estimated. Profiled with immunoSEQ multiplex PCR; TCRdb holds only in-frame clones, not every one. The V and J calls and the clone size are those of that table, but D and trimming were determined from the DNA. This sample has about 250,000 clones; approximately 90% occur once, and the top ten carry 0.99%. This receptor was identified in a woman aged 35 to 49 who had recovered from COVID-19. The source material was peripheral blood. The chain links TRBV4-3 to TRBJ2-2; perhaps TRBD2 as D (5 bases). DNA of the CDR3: TGCGCCAGCAGCCTGGCGGGTCGGGCCTCGTCCGGGGAGCTGTTTTTT. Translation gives CASSLAGRASSGELFF.